Listed here is a single T cell receptor beta chain. There is no known antigen for this receptor. Per-base qualities were not stored, and no clone one base away is much larger. This sample stems from a study of control samples from healthy donors and cancer patients (dated by TCRdb to 2020 to 2021). The trim is 1 base for V and 5 bases for J, with a gap of 6 bases between the germline ends. The CDR3 starts with the cysteine, ends with the phenylalanine, and has 13 residues. Left in the record is the CDR3 DNA by itself, 39 bases read in frame from the first base. From a lookup of the germline V gene, CDR1 and CDR2 are SGHAT and FQNNGV. Library construction relied on the immunoSEQ multiplex PCR assay. In TCRdb, the immuneACCESS table is reduced to in-frame sequences with V and J assigned. These tables do not hold every clone; where another copy was compared, an unresolved V gene accounts for under half, and the others remain unexplained. A total of about 22,000 clones appear in this sample, 65% to 90% of them only once. Under 35% of the sample belongs to the ten largest clones.

Specimen: PBMCs. This TCR derives from a man aged 60-69 years with head and neck cancer. Rearrangement joined TRBV11-2 to TRBJ1-5, with the D gene not clear enough to name. The CDR3 protein sequence reads: CASSLAGDQPQHF. The DNA sequence is as follows: TGTGCCAGCAGCTTAGCGGGAGATCAGCCCCAGCATTTT.